This entry features one T cell receptor beta chain sequence. What it binds is not known. No conserved phenylalanine or tryptophan is present at the end of the CDR3, so a read error is the likely explanation. V was pared by 1 base and J by 2 bases, with 10 bases between. This CDR3 region has 16 residues. Germline CDR1 and CDR2: SGHRS and YFSETQ. This sample is part of a study of identical twins. The study, taken as a whole, reports: Fewer insertions characterized abundant cord blood beta clonotypes, whereas memory repertoires showed none. The same donors were not followed; conclusions instead depended on cross-sectional statistical analysis. Zero-insertion analyses could be partly confounded by invariant MAIT and iNKT cells.

A template switching step contributed a universal primer site, while unique molecular identifiers were present in the cDNA. TCRdb independently ran MiXCR on the 5' RACE reads; one entry per CDR3 protein. The table records hundreds of thousands of distinct CDR3 sequences, 5.5% to 6.5% of them present only once. This chain connects TRBV5-1 to TRBJ2-6; D unclear. This clonotype was obtained from a man aged 18-30 years in good health. Sample: naive T cells sorted from blood. The CDR3 nucleotides are TGCGCCAGCAGCTTGTTGTTAGACACTGGGGCCAACGTCCTGACTTCC. Translation: CASSLLLDTGANVLTS.